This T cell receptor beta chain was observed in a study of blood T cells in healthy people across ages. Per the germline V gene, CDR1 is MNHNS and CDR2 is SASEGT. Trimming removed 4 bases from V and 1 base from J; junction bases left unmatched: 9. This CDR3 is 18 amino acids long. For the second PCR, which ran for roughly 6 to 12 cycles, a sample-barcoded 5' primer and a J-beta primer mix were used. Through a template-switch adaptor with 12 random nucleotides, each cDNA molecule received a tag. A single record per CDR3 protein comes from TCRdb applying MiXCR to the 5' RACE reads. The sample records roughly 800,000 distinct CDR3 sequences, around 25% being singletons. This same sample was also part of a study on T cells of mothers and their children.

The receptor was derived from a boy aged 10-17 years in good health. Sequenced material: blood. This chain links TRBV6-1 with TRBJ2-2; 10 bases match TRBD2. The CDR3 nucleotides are TGTGCCAGCAGTGTGCCTAGCGGGAGTGGGGTGAACACCGGGGAGCTGTTTTTT. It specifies CASSVPSGSGVNTGELFF.